A selection of T cell receptor beta chains follows, all from one sample in a study of glioma-infiltrating T cells after dendritic cell vaccination. This table comes from immunoSEQ multiplex PCR, and its TCRdb copy is limited to in-frame clones, with some not included. The table has roughly 90,000 clones, 85% to 90% seen once. This sample comprised blood, obtained before dendritic cell vaccination. These receptors were obtained from a human donor with glioblastoma. Both conserved end residues are part of each CDR3. A D gene is named only where the DNA matches it firmly. Part of the rows lack a size; the others show once, few, many or a class for expanded clones.

V gene: TRBV5-1; clone size: -; J gene: TRBJ2-3; D gene: TRBD2; CDR3 protein: CASSLVASGGALTDTQYF; CDR3 DNA: TGCGCCAGCAGCTTGGTGGCTAGCGGGGGGGCCTTGACAGATACGCAGTATTTT
V gene: TRBV7-3; clone size: -; J gene: TRBJ2-1; D gene: -; CDR3 protein: CASSLTPDNRQFF; CDR3 DNA: TGTGCCAGCAGCTTAACTCCGGACAACAGACAGTTCTTC
V gene: TRBV18; clone size: -; J gene: TRBJ1-1; D gene: TRBD1; CDR3 protein: CASSPTGTGSMNTEAFF; CDR3 DNA: TGTGCCAGCTCACCAACCGGGACAGGGAGCATGAACACTGAAGCTTTCTTT
V gene: TRBV15; clone size: -; J gene: TRBJ1-1; D gene: TRBD1; CDR3 protein: CATSRDWILDRGKPLSTEAFF; CDR3 DNA: TGTGCCACCAGCAGAGATTGGATACTAGACAGGGGGAAACCTCTAAGCACTGAAGCTTTCTTT
V gene: TRBV27; clone size: -; J gene: TRBJ1-5; D gene: TRBD1; CDR3 protein: CASSMGTGGGNQPQHF; CDR3 DNA: TGTGCCAGCAGTATGGGGACAGGGGGCGGCAATCAGCCCCAGCATTTT
V gene: TRBV28; clone size: -; J gene: TRBJ2-7; D gene: TRBD1; CDR3 protein: CASDPTGGGFHEQYF; CDR3 DNA: TGTGCCAGCGATCCTACAGGGGGAGGATTCCACGAGCAGTACTTC
V gene: TRBV25-1; clone size: -; J gene: TRBJ2-5; D gene: TRBD2; CDR3 protein: CASTVAGTSGGEQYF; CDR3 DNA: TGTGCCAGCACCGTCGCTGGGACTAGCGGGGGTGAGCAGTACTTC
V gene: TRBV6-4; clone size: -; J gene: TRBJ2-5; D gene: -; CDR3 protein: CAPTIRHPNPYQETQYF; CDR3 DNA: TGTGCCCCGACGATAAGACACCCGAACCCGTACCAAGAGACCCAGTACTTC
V gene: TRBV30; clone size: -; J gene: TRBJ2-7; D gene: TRBD1; CDR3 protein: CACLPWDRGSYEQYF; CDR3 DNA: TGTGCCTGCCTACCCTGGGACAGGGGATCCTACGAGCAGTACTTC
V gene: TRBV21-1; clone size: -; J gene: TRBJ2-5; D gene: -; CDR3 protein: CASSTLAGKETQYF; CDR3 DNA: TGTGCCAGCAGCACCCTGGCGGGTAAAGAGACCCAGTACTTC
V gene: TRBV30; clone size: -; J gene: TRBJ2-7; D gene: TRBD2; CDR3 protein: CAWALAVSGRASLLYF; CDR3 DNA: TGTGCCTGGGCCCTCGCGGTCAGCGGGAGGGCCTCTTTGCTGTACTTC
V gene: TRBV7-9; clone size: -; J gene: TRBJ1-5; D gene: -; CDR3 protein: CASSSTDSYQPQHF; CDR3 DNA: TGTGCCAGCAGCTCTACCGACAGTTATCAGCCCCAGCATTTT
V gene: TRBV2; clone size: -; J gene: TRBJ2-3; D gene: -; CDR3 protein: CASSEIGSGGTDTQYF; CDR3 DNA: TGTGCCAGCAGTGAAATCGGGTCAGGGGGGACAGATACGCAGTATTTT
V gene: TRBV13; clone size: -; J gene: TRBJ2-1; D gene: -; CDR3 protein: CASSLVSVSSYNEQFF; CDR3 DNA: TGTGCCAGCAGCTTAGTGTCCGTTAGCTCCTACAATGAGCAGTTCTTC
V gene: TRBV9; clone size: -; J gene: TRBJ2-1; D gene: TRBD2; CDR3 protein: CASSVTSGGADHQFF; CDR3 DNA: TGTGCCAGCAGCGTCACTAGCGGGGGGGCCGACCATCAGTTCTTC
V gene: TRBV2; clone size: -; J gene: TRBJ2-2; D gene: -; CDR3 protein: CASSEVAAGAGPGELFF; CDR3 DNA: TGTGCCAGCAGTGAAGTGGCGGCAGGTGCGGGTCCTGGGGAGCTGTTTTTT
V gene: TRBV19; clone size: -; J gene: TRBJ2-1; D gene: TRBD1; CDR3 protein: CASSGWDSEQFF; CDR3 DNA: TGTGCCAGTAGTGGATGGGACAGTGAGCAGTTCTTC
V gene: TRBV6-5; clone size: medium-sized; J gene: TRBJ1-3; D gene: -; CDR3 protein: CASRPRDAGNTIYF; CDR3 DNA: TGTGCCAGCAGGCCCAGGGATGCTGGAAACACCATATATTTT
V gene: TRBV6-5; clone size: once; J gene: TRBJ2-3; D gene: TRBD2; CDR3 protein: CASSHTSGYTDTQYF; CDR3 DNA: TGTGCCAGCAGCCACACTAGCGGATACACAGATACGCAGTATTTT
V gene: TRBV7-9; clone size: -; J gene: TRBJ1-2; D gene: -; CDR3 protein: CASRPVAGGIYGYTF; CDR3 DNA: TGTGCCAGCAGGCCCGTTGCGGGGGGGATCTATGGCTACACCTTC
V gene: TRBV6-6; clone size: -; J gene: TRBJ1-2; D gene: TRBD1; CDR3 protein: CASSFGTGALYGYTF; CDR3 DNA: TGTGCCAGCAGTTTTGGGACAGGGGCCTTATATGGCTACACCTTC
V gene: TRBV7-8; clone size: -; J gene: TRBJ1-2; D gene: -; CDR3 protein: CASSQDSSGYTF; CDR3 DNA: TGTGCCAGCAGCCAGGACTCGTCTGGCTACACCTTC
V gene: TRBV19; clone size: once; J gene: TRBJ2-7; D gene: -; CDR3 protein: CASSMLGGALSYEQYF; CDR3 DNA: TGTGCCAGTAGTATGCTTGGGGGGGCCCTATCCTACGAGCAGTACTTC
V gene: TRBV6-6; clone size: -; J gene: TRBJ2-7; D gene: TRBD1; CDR3 protein: CASSYPDRGYYEQYF; CDR3 DNA: TGTGCCAGCAGTTACCCGGACAGGGGCTACTACGAGCAGTACTTC
V gene: TRBV5-6; clone size: -; J gene: TRBJ2-3; D gene: -; CDR3 protein: CASSQQGTDTQYF; CDR3 DNA: TGTGCCAGCAGCCAACAGGGCACAGATACGCAGTATTTT
V gene: TRBV28; clone size: -; J gene: TRBJ1-4; D gene: -; CDR3 protein: CASSFDLQGKLFF; CDR3 DNA: TGTGCCAGCAGCTTCGACCTTCAGGGTAAACTGTTTTTT
V gene: TRBV18; clone size: few; J gene: TRBJ1-5; D gene: -; CDR3 protein: CASSPPSGPQHF; CDR3 DNA: TGTGCCAGCTCACCGCCCTCAGGGCCCCAGCATTTT
V gene: TRBV11-3; clone size: -; J gene: TRBJ2-1; D gene: TRBD1; CDR3 protein: CASSSQGQLGNNEQFF; CDR3 DNA: TGTGCCAGCAGCTCCCAGGGACAGTTGGGGAACAATGAGCAGTTCTTC
V gene: TRBV5-1; clone size: -; J gene: TRBJ2-7; D gene: TRBD1; CDR3 protein: CASSLVDRVGYEQYF; CDR3 DNA: TGCGCCAGCAGCTTGGTCGACAGGGTAGGGTACGAGCAGTACTTC
V gene: TRBV15; clone size: -; J gene: TRBJ2-7; D gene: -; CDR3 protein: CATSRDGFYEQYF; CDR3 DNA: TGTGCCACCAGCAGAGACGGGTTTTACGAGCAGTACTTC
V gene: TRBV7-9; clone size: -; J gene: TRBJ1-3; D gene: TRBD1; CDR3 protein: CASSPGDRGPKIAIYF; CDR3 DNA: TGTGCCAGCAGCCCAGGGGACAGGGGGCCTAAAATTGCCATATATTTT
V gene: TRBV28; clone size: -; J gene: TRBJ1-2; D gene: -; CDR3 protein: CASSFTGYGGYTF; CDR3 DNA: TGTGCCAGCAGTTTTACAGGGTACGGCGGCTACACCTTC
V gene: TRBV7-2; clone size: -; J gene: TRBJ1-4; D gene: -; CDR3 protein: CASSLLRTTRNEKLFF; CDR3 DNA: TGTGCCAGCAGCTTATTGAGGACAACAAGAAATGAAAAACTGTTTTTT
V gene: TRBV28; clone size: -; J gene: TRBJ1-5; D gene: TRBD1; CDR3 protein: CASSSPGQGYQPQHF; CDR3 DNA: TGTGCCAGCAGTTCTCCGGGACAGGGGTATCAGCCCCAGCATTTT
V gene: TRBV6-5; clone size: -; J gene: TRBJ1-2; D gene: TRBD1; CDR3 protein: CASSYSTGYYGYTF; CDR3 DNA: TGTGCCAGCAGTTACTCGACAGGGTATTATGGCTACACCTTC
V gene: TRBV28; clone size: -; J gene: TRBJ2-7; D gene: TRBD2; CDR3 protein: CASIPKPGLAVYEQYF; CDR3 DNA: TGTGCCAGCATTCCTAAACCGGGACTAGCGGTCTACGAGCAGTACTTC
V gene: TRBV15; clone size: -; J gene: TRBJ2-7; D gene: TRBD2; CDR3 protein: CATSRSGTSGKYEQYF; CDR3 DNA: TGTGCCACCAGCAGAAGCGGGACTAGCGGGAAGTACGAGCAGTACTTC